This T cell receptor (beta chain) was identified during a study of tumor-infiltrating lymphocytes in localized non-small cell lung cancer. V was cut by 5 bases and J by 8 bases, with 16 bases left in between. CDR1 SGHTA and CDR2 FQGNSA come from the germline V gene. This CDR3 is 14 amino acids long. Assay used: immunoSEQ multiplex PCR; TCRdb lists only in-frame clones, some missing. The table includes fewer than 15,000 clones, roughly 82% detected once. This clone occurred a few times. Sequences were obtained from uninvolved lung tissue not adjacent to the tumor. This sequence joins TRBV7-2 and TRBJ2-1; D unresolved. This sequence originates from a human donor with non-small cell lung cancer. The DNA of the CDR3 is TGTGCCAGCAGCCTCGGCGTTGGGCTTGATGAGCAGTTCTTC. As protein: CASSLGVGLDEQFF.